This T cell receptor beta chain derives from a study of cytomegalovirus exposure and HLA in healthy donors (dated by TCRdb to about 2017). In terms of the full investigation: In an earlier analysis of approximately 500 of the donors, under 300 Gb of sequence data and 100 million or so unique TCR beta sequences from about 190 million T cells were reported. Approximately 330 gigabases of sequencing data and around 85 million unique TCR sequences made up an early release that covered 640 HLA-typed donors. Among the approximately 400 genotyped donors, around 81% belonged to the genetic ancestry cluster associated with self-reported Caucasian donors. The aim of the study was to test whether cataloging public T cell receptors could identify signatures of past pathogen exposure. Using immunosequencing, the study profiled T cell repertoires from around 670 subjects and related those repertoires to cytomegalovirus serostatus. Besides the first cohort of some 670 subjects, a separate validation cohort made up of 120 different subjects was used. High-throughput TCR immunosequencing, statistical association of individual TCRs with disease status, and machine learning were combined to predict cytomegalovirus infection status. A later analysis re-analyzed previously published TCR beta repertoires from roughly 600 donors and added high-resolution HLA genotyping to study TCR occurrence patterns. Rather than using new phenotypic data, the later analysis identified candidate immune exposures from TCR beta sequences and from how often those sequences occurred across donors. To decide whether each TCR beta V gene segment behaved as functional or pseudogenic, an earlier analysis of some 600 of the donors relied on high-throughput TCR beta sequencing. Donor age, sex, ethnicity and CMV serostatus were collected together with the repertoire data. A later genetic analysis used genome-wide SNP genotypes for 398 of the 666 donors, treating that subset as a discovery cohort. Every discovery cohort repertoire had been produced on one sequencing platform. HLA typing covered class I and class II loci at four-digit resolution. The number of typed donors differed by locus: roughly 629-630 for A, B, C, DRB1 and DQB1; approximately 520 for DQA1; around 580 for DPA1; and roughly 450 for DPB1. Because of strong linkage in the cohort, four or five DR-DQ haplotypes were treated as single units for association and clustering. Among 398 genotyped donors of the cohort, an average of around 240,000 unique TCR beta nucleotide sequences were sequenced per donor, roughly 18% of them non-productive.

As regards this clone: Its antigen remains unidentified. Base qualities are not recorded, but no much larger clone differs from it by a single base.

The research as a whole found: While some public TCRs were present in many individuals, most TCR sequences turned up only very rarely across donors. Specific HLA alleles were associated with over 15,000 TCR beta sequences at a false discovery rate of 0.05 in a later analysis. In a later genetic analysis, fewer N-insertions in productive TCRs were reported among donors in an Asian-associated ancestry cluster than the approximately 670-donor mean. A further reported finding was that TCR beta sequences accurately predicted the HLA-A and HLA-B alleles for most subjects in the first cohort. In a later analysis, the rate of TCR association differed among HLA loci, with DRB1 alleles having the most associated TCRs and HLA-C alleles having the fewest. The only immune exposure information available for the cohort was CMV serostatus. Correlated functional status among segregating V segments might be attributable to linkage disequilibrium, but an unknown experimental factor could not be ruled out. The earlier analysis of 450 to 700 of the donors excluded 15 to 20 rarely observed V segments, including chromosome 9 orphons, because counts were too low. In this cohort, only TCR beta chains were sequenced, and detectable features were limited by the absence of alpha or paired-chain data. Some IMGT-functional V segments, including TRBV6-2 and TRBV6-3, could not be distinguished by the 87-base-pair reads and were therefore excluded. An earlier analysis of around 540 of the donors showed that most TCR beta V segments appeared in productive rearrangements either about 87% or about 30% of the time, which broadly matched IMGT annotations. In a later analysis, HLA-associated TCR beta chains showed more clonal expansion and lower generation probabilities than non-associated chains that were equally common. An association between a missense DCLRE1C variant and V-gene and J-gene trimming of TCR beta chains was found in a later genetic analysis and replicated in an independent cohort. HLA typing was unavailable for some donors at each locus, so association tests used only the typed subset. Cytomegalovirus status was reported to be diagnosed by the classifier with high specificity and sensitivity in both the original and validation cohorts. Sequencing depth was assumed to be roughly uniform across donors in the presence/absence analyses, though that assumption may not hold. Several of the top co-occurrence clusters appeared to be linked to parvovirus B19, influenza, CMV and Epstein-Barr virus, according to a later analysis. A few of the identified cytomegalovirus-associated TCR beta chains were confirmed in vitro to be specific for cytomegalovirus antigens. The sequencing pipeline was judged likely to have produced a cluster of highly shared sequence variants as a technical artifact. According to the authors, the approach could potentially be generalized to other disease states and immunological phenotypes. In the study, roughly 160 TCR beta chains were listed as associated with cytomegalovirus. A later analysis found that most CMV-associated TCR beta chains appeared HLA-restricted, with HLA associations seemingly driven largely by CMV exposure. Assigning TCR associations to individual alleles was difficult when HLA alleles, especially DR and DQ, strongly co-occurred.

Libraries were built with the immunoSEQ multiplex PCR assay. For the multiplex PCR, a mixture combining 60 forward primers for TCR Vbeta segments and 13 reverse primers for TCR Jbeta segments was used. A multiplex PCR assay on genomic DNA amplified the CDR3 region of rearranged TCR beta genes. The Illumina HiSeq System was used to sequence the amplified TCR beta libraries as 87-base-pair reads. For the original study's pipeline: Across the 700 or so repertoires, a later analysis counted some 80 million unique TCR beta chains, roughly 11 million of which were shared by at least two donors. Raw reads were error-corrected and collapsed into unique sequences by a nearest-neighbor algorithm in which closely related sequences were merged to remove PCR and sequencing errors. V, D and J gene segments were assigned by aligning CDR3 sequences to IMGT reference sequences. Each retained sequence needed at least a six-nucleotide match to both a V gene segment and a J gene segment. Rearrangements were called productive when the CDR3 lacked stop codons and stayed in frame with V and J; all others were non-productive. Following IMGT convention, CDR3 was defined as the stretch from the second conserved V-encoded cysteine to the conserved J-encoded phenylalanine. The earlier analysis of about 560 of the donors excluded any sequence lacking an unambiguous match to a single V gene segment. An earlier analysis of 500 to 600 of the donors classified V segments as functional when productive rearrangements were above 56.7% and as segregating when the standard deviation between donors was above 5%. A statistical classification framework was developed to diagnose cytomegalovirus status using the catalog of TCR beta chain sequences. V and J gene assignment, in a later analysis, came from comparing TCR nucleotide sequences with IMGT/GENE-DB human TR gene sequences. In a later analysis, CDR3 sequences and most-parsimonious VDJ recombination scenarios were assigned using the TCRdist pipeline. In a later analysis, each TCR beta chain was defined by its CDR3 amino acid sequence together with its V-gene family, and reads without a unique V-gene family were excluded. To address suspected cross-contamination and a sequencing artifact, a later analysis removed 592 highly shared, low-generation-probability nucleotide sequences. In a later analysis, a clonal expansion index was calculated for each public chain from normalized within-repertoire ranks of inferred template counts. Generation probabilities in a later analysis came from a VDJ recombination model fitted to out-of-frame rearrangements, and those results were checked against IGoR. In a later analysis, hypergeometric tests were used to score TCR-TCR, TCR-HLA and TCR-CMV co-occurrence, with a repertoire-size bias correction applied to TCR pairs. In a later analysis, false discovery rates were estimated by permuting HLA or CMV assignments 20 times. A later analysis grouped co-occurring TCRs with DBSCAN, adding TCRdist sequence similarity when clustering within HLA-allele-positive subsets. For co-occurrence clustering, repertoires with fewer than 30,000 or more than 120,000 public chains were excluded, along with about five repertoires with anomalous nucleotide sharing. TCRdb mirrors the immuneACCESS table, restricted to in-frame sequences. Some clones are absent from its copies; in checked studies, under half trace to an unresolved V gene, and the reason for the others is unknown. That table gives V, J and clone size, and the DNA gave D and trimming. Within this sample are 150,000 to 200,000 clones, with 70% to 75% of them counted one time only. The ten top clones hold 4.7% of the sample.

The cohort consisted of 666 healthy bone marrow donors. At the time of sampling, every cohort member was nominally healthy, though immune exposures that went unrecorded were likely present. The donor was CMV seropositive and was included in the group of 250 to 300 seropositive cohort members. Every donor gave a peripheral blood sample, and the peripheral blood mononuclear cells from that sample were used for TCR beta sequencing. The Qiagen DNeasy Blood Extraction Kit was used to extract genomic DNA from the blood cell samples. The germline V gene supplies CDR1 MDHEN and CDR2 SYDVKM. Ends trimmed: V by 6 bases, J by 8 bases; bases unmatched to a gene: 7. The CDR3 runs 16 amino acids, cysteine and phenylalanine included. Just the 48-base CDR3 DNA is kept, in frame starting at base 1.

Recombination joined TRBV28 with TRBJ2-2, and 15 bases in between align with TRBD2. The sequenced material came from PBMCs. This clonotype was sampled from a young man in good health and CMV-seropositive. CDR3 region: CASSSGLAGGPGELFF. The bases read TGTGCCAGCAGCAGCGGACTAGCGGGGGGGCCAGGGGAGCTGTTTTTT.